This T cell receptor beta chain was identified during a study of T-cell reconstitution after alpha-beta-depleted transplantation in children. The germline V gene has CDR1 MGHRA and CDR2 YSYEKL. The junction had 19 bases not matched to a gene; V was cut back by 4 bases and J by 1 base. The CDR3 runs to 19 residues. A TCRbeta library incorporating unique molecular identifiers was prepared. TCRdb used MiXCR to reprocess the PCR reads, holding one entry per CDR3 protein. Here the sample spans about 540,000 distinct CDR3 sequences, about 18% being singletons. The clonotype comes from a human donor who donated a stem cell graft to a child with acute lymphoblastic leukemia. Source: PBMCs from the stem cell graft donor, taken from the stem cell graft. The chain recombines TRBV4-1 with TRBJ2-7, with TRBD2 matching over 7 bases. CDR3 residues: CASSPREVLAYSASYEQYF. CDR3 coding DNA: TGCGCCAGCAGCCCCCGGGAGGTCCTCGCATACTCAGCATCCTACGAGCAGTACTTC.